These T cell receptor beta chains were read from a single sample in a study of human T cells and chemical hapten exposure. TCRdb recomputed calls from the RACE reads with MiXCR, one row per CDR3 protein. The sample consists of fewer than 65,000 distinct CDR3 sequences, roughly 9.9% of them appearing once. The sequencing used whole blood, collected in connection with sensitization to the hapten diphenylcyclopropenone (DPC). Receptor source: a woman in her thirties or forties with alopecia areata. Some clones in this sample may be carry-over from other donors' samples. The CDR3 runs from the conserved cysteine through the conserved F or W. The D gene is left open where the match is weak. Size values are once, few and many counts, or a class for expanded clones, and some rows have none.

D gene,V gene,J gene,clone size,CDR3 DNA,CDR3 protein
-,TRBV9,TRBJ2-3,few,TGTGCCAGCAGCGTAGGGGTAAACCCTAGCACAGATACGCAGTATTTT,CASSVGVNPSTDTQYF
-,TRBV11-3,TRBJ1-1,-,TGTGCCAGCAGCTCCAACCGACAGACCCTGAACACTGAAGCTTTCTTT,CASSSNRQTLNTEAFF
TRBD1,TRBV12-3/TRBV12-4,TRBJ2-1,-,TGTGCCAGCAGTCTCCCCGGACAGGGCGACAATGAGCAGTTCTTC,CASSLPGQGDNEQFF
-,TRBV29-1,TRBJ2-1,many,TGCAGCGTTGGTTCGGGACTGAGCTCCTACAATGAGCAGTTCTTC,CSVGSGLSSYNEQFF
TRBD1,TRBV12-3/TRBV12-4,TRBJ1-5,many,TGTGCCAGCAGTTCGCCCCGGGACAGGGCAACAAATCAGCCCCAGCATTTT,CASSSPRDRATNQPQHF
-,TRBV15,TRBJ1-2,few,TGTGCCACCAGCAGAGATCTGGCCTCCCCCTATGGCTACACCTTC,CATSRDLASPYGYTF
TRBD1,TRBV7-9,TRBJ1-2,few,TGTGCCAGCAGTCGGACAGGGATCTATGGCTACACCTTC,CASSRTGIYGYTF
-,TRBV4-2,TRBJ2-2,few,TGTGCCAGCAGCCAAGCCCCTAGCTTGAACACCGGGGAGCTGTTTTTT,CASSQAPSLNTGELFF
TRBD2,TRBV23-1,TRBJ2-4,few,TGCGCCAGCGGGAGCGGACTAGAATCCAAAAACATTCAGTACTTC,CASGSGLESKNIQYF
-,TRBV7-9,TRBJ2-7,many,TGTGCCAGCAGAATGGGGCAGGACTACGAGCAGTACTTC,CASRMGQDYEQYF
TRBD1,TRBV30,TRBJ2-3,many,TGTGCCTGGAGTGTCGGGGGACAGGGACGTTCTTTT,CAWSVGGQGRSF
TRBD2,TRBV14,TRBJ2-3,few,TGTGCCAGCAGCCAACGGTTTCCGGGACTAGCGGGGGCAGATACGCAGTATTTT,CASSQRFPGLAGADTQYF
-,TRBV4-3,TRBJ1-2,many,TGCGCCAGCAGCCAAGATTGGGACGGCTATGGCTACACCTTC,CASSQDWDGYGYTF
TRBD2,TRBV12-5,TRBJ2-3,few,TGTGCTAGTGGAACTAGCGGACACACAGATACGCAGTATTTT,CASGTSGHTDTQYF
TRBD2,TRBV4-2,TRBJ2-3,few,TGTGCCAGCAGCCAAGTAGGGACTAGCGGGCTATTTAGCACAGATACGCAGTATTTT,CASSQVGTSGLFSTDTQYF
-,TRBV7-3,TRBJ1-1,many,TGTGCCAGCAGCTTAAGCCCCTTAGCCACTGAAGCTTTCTTT,CASSLSPLATEAFF
-,TRBV5-6,TRBJ1-2,many,TGTGCCAGCAGCTCCCCGACGGGACTGAACTATGGCTACACCTTC,CASSSPTGLNYGYTF
TRBD1,TRBV6-1,TRBJ1-1,many,TGTGCCAGCAGTCCCGGACAGGGACAAAGGGGTGAAGCTTTCTTT,CASSPGQGQRGEAFF
-,TRBV4-3,TRBJ2-6,many,TGCGCCAGCAGCCAAGGGACCTCTGGGGCCAACGTCCTGACTTTC,CASSQGTSGANVLTF
-,TRBV24-1,TRBJ1-1,many,TGTGCCACCAGTGATTTAATGAACACTGAAGCTTTCTTT,CATSDLMNTEAFF
-,TRBV4-1,TRBJ1-2,many,TGCGCCAGCAGCCAAGAAAGGCGAGGCTATGGCTACACCTTC,CASSQERRGYGYTF
-,TRBV3-1,TRBJ2-3,few,TGTGCCAGCAGCCCCGGACTTCGCACAGATACGCAGTATTTT,CASSPGLRTDTQYF
TRBD1,TRBV19,TRBJ1-2,many,TGTGCCAGTAGTAGCGCCAGGGGGCTAGACTATGGCTACACCTTC,CASSSARGLDYGYTF
-,TRBV18,TRBJ1-1,many,TGTGCCAGCTCACTAGAGAACACTGAAGCTTTCTTT,CASSLENTEAFF
-,TRBV6-5,TRBJ2-5,-,TGTGCCAGCAGTTACTCGGCAGGGCTACAAGAGACCCAGTACTTC,CASSYSAGLQETQYF
-,TRBV6-5,TRBJ2-1,few,TGTGCCAGCAGTTACGCGAGACCGCCCTTCGCCAATGAGCAGTTCTTC,CASSYARPPFANEQFF
-,TRBV4-3,TRBJ2-5,many,TGCGCCAGCAGCCAAGATCTCCGGTCGGTCGGACACCAAGAGACCCAGTACTTC,CASSQDLRSVGHQETQYF
-,TRBV20-1,TRBJ1-4,few,TGCAGTGCTACGGTTACTAATGAAAAACTGTTTTTT,CSATVTNEKLFF
TRBD1,TRBV9,TRBJ2-2,-,TGTGCCAGCAGCGTAGTGTCGGGACAGGGAAGTACCGGGGAGCTGTTTTTT,CASSVVSGQGSTGELFF
-,TRBV12-3/TRBV12-4,TRBJ2-4,-,TGTGCCAGCAGTTTAGTTGGGGGGACCAAAAACATTCAGTACTTC,CASSLVGGTKNIQYF
TRBD1,TRBV5-1,TRBJ2-7,few,TGCGCCAGCAGCTTGAGGGGTCGGACAGGAGCCTCCGAGCAGTACTTC,CASSLRGRTGASEQYF
-,TRBV5-1,TRBJ1-1,few,TGCGCCAGCAGCCCCGGCCGTATTGAAGCTTTCTTT,CASSPGRIEAFF
-,TRBV4-1,TRBJ2-1,few,TGCGCCAGCAGCCGGGGACAAAATGAGCAGTTCTTC,CASSRGQNEQFF
-,TRBV7-9,TRBJ2-3,few,TGTGCCAGCAGCTTGGCCCAGAGCACAGATACGCAGTATTTT,CASSLAQSTDTQYF
-,TRBV5-1,TRBJ2-5,many,TGTGCCAGCAGTTCCGTCCAAGAGACCCAGTACTTC,CASSSVQETQYF
TRBD1,TRBV5-1,TRBJ1-4,many,TGCGCCAGCAGCTTGGACACAGGGGGAACTAATGAAAAACTGTTTTTT,CASSLDTGGTNEKLFF
-,TRBV7-2,TRBJ2-3,many,TGTGCCAGCAGCGAAGGACACCGGACAGATACGCAGTATTTT,CASSEGHRTDTQYF
-,TRBV30,TRBJ1-2,few,TGTGCCACTAATAGGGACCTACATTATGGCTACACCTTC,CATNRDLHYGYTF